The source of this T cell receptor beta chain is a study of shared clonotypes between healthy human individuals. Study-level findings and limits: Blood was the sole source, and tissue repertoires probably differ. Sequencing of the sorted subsets was shown by rarefaction to be incomplete despite large depth.

About this clone itself: Its specificity is not known.

Among the donors, all were Caucasian adults who lived in Nashville, Tennessee. From CD4+ cells came CD45RA+ naive and CD45RA-negative memory subsets. Assay: immunoSEQ multiplex PCR; the TCRdb copy retains only in-frame clones and omits some. The sample consists of just over 2,000,000 clones, 85% to 95% of them appearing once. This CDR3 comprises 15 residues. V gave up 1 base and J gave up 4 bases, with 12 bases separating them. Germline CDR1 is SGHNT and CDR2 is YYREEE (reference sequence). The sequencing sample was made of naive CD4+ T cells sorted from blood. Stated subset: CD45RA+ positively selected. V gene TRBV5-4 combines with J gene TRBJ2-1; the D gene could be TRBD1 or TRBD2 (5 bases each). The TCR comes from a man aged 18 to 29 in good health. The CDR3 coding sequence is TGTGCCAGCAGCTTGAGGGGACCGTCATACAATGAGCAGTTCTTC. Its protein product is CASSLRGPSYNEQFF.